This entry is about one TCR beta chain. The CDR3 covers 15 residues. V shed 2 bases, J shed 8 bases, and the junction held 8 bases outside the gene matches. This sample is drawn from a study of T-cell memory formation after mild COVID-19. TCRdb reprocessed the 5' RACE reads with MiXCR, giving one entry per CDR3 protein. The repertoire holds some 330,000 distinct CDR3 sequences, with around 21% as singletons. The sequencing input was PBMCs or a T cell subset sorted from them (not recorded which). The gene calls are TRBV12-3 or TRBV12-4 and TRBJ1-2; the match to TRBD1 covers 10 bases. The TCR was taken from an adult woman who had mild COVID-19 (a few samples of this study predate the infection). Cell type and time point are not known. The CDR3 DNA sequence: TGTGCCAGCAGTTTACAAGGCGGGACAGGGGAAGGCTACACCTTC. It translates to CASSLQGGTGEGYTF.